Below are 10 T cell receptor beta chains sequenced from a single sample in a study of blood T cell repertoires in COVID-19. Clones were sequenced by immunoSEQ multiplex PCR, and TCRdb holds only the in-frame ones, with some missing. Of around 150,000 clones listed, 84% are singletons. Sequenced material: PBMCs or T cells enriched from blood (not recorded which). Every receptor here comes from a woman in her forties or fifties with acute COVID-19.

The J gene is TRBJ1-3, the V gene TRBV19; D possibly corresponds to TRBD1 (5 bases). Between the trimmed V and J ends, which lost 3 bases and 1 base, there was a span of 10 bases. CDR1 is LNHDA and CDR2 is SQIVND in the germline V gene (reference sequence). There are 15 residues in the CDR3. The CDR3 sequence: CASSIQPGSGNTIYF. For the CDR3, the DNA is TGTGCCAGTAGTATTCAACCAGGGTCTGGAAACACCATATATTTT.

This rearrangement joins TRBV30 to TRBJ1-3; no clear D. Trimming removed 0 bases from V and 16 bases from J, with 16 bases in between. The CDR3 is made up of 12 amino acids. Germline V gene data show CDR1 as GTSNPN and CDR2 as SVGIG (reference sequence). In nucleotides, the CDR3 is TGTGCCTGGAGTGTAAGGTTGGGTAGTAGCTATTTT. It codes for CAWSVRLGSSYF.

CDR3 sequence: CASSSPGTGDATNEKLFF. The CDR3 DNA sequence: TGCGCCAGCAGCTCCCCCGGGACAGGGGATGCAACTAATGAAAAACTGTTTTTT. V gene TRBV4-1 combines with J gene TRBJ1-4; 10 bases map to TRBD1. V was pared by 5 bases and J by 0 bases, with 9 bases of the junction left unmatched. Germline V lookup: CDR1 MGHRA, CDR2 YSYEKL. The CDR3 has 18 amino acids.

This chain joins TRBV4-1 and TRBJ1-2; 8 nucleotides align to TRBD1. CDR3 length: 13 amino acids. Trimming removed 7 bases from V and 5 bases from J; junction bases left unmatched: 6. Per the germline V gene, CDR1 is MGHRA and CDR2 is YSYEKL. The CDR3 region is CASNSDREYGYTF. For the CDR3, the DNA is TGCGCCAGCAACTCGGACAGGGAGTATGGCTACACCTTC.

This rearrangement joins TRBV9 to TRBJ2-1; tentatively, D is TRBD1 (5 bases). Trimming removed 0 bases at V and 2 bases at J, with 6 bases between. Germline V gene lookup returns CDR1 SGDLS and CDR2 YYNGEE. The CDR3 consists of 14 residues. The CDR3 coding sequence is TGTGCCAGCAGCGTAGCAGGGACCTACAATGAGCAGTTCTTC. The encoded protein is CASSVAGTYNEQFF. Combining the CDR3 with reference TRBV9 and TRBJ2-1 gives the whole variable domain DSGVTQTPKHLITATGQRVTLRCSPRSGDLSVYWYQQSLDQGLQFLIQYYNGEERAKGNILERFSAQQFPDLHSELNLSSLELGDSALYFCASSVAGTYNEQFFGPGTRLTVL.

This chain joins TRBV27 and TRBJ1-4; D is unclear. V was clipped by 8 bases and J by 5 bases, with 3 bases between them. This CDR3 has 10 residues. Germline assignment: CDR1 MNHEY and CDR2 SMNVEV (reference sequence). The CDR3: CASGNEKLFF. CDR3 nucleotides: TGTGCCAGCGGCAATGAAAAACTGTTTTTT.

The rearrangement joins TRBV27 to TRBJ1-2, with 7 positions matching TRBD1. The trim removed 1 base at V and 2 bases at J, leaving 4 bases unmatched. CDR3 length: 15 residues. CDR1 is MNHEY and CDR2 is SMNVEV in the germline V gene (reference sequence). The CDR3 reads CASSLFARGNYGYTF. The CDR3 nucleotides are TGTGCCAGCAGTTTATTCGCCAGGGGGAACTATGGCTACACCTTC.

The V and J genes are TRBV4-1 and TRBJ1-1, with D possibly matching TRBD1 (6 bases). Germline assignment: CDR1 MGHRA and CDR2 YSYEKL. The V end lost 2 bases, the J end lost 4 bases, and 8 bases lay between the germline ends. The CDR3 consists of 13 residues. As DNA, the CDR3 is TGCGCCAGCAGCCAACAGGGGCTCACTGAAGCTTTCTTT. Protein: CASSQQGLTEAFF.

This clone appeared a single time. The V call is TRBV6-2 or TRBV6-3, the J call TRBJ2-1; a weak D match, TRBD1 (5 bases). Germline assignment: CDR1 MNHEY and CDR2 SVGEGT. Trimming took off 6 bases at V and 9 bases at J, with 15 bases between the two ends. CDR3 size: 13 residues. The CDR3 spells CASSDQGRGEQFF. CDR3 DNA sequence: TGTGCCAGCAGCGATCAGGGAAGGGGTGAGCAGTTCTTC.

This rearrangement joins TRBV5-1 to TRBJ2-7, with D possibly being TRBD2 (5 bases). The V gene lost 7 bases and the J gene lost 5 bases, with 10 bases spanning the gap. In germline, CDR1 is SGHRS, CDR2 YFSETQ. This CDR3 region has 11 residues. CDR3 sequence: CASGENHEQYF. CDR3 bases: TGCGCCAGCGGGGAGAACCACGAGCAGTACTTC.